This T cell receptor beta chain was captured by sequencing in a study of T cells after yellow fever vaccination. Study details: SMART-Seq v4 Ultra Low Input prepared the low-cell-number fractions.

This clonotype appeared many times. No antigen is known for it. TCR cDNA was made by 5'RACE template switching, adding a universal primer site and UMIs. From the 5' RACE reads, TCRdb called clonotypes with MiXCR, one entry per CDR3 protein. Of hundreds of thousands of distinct CDR3 sequences in the sample, about 4% are singletons; the top ten hold about 26%. Study-level findings and limits: Reappearance after the booster was observed for most primary-vaccination clones (about 96% CD4, about 91% CD8). Clonotypes appearing in both CD4 and CD8 compartments existed, and their share was small.

This CDR3 has 13 amino acids. The V gene's germline CDR1 is MNHEY and CDR2 SVGEGT. V trimming: 11 bases; J trimming: 12 bases; junction bases outside the gene matches: 8. This TCR came from a man aged 18-30 years who received the YFV17D yellow fever vaccine. V is TRBV6-2 or TRBV6-3 and J is TRBJ1-6; 12 bases match TRBD1. This specimen consisted of PBMCs, obtained 5 days after the yellow fever booster vaccination. The CDR3 is CAVRGQGAKPLHF. In DNA, the CDR3 is TGTGCCGTCAGGGGACAGGGGGCGAAACCCCTCCACTTT.